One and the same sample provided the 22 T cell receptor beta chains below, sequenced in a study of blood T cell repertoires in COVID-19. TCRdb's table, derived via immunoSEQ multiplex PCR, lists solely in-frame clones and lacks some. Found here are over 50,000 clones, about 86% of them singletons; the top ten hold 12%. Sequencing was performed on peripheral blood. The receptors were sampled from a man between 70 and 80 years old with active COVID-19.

CDR3 loop: CASSYVPTRGANTGELFF. In DNA form, the CDR3 reads TGTGCCAGCAGTTACGTGCCTACCCGCGGGGCCAACACCGGGGAGCTGTTTTTT. This sequence joins TRBV6-2 or TRBV6-3 and TRBJ2-2, with a tentative D call TRBD2 (6 bases). The CDR3 consists of 18 residues. Trimming took 2 bases from V and 2 from J, leaving 18 bases between them. Germline CDR1 is MNHEY and CDR2 is SVGEGT.

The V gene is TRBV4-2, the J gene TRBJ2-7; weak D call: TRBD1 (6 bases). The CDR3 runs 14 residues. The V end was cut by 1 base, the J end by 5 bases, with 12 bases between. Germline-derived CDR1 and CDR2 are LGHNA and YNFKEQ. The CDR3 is CASSQGSGVHEQYF. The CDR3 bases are TGTGCCAGCAGCCAAGGCTCAGGGGTACACGAGCAGTACTTC.

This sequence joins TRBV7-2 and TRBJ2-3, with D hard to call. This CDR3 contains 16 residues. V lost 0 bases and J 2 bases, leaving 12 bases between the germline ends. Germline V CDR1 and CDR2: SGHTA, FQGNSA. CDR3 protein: CASSLARTDHTDTQYF. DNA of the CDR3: TGTGCCAGCAGCTTAGCCCGAACAGATCACACAGATACGCAGTATTTT.

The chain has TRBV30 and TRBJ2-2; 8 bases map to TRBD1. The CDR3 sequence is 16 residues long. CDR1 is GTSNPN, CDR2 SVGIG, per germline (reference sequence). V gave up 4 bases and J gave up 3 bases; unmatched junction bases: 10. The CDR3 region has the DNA TGTGCCTGGACCGCCGACAGGGGCCCTTACACCGGGGAGCTGTTTTTT. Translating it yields CAWTADRGPYTGELFF.

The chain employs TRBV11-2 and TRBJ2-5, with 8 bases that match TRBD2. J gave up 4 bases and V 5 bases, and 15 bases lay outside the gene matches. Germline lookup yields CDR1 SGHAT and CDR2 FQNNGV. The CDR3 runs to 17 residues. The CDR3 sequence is CASSPLLYGGERETQYF. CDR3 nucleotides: TGTGCCAGCAGCCCCCTCTTATACGGGGGGGAAAGAGAGACCCAGTACTTC. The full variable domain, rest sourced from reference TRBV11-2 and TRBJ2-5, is EAGVAQSPRYKIIEKRQSVAFWCNPISGHATLYWYQQILGQGPKLLIQFQNNGVVDDSQLPKDRFSAERLKGVDSTLKIQPAKLEDSAVYLCASSPLLYGGERETQYFGPGTRLLVL.

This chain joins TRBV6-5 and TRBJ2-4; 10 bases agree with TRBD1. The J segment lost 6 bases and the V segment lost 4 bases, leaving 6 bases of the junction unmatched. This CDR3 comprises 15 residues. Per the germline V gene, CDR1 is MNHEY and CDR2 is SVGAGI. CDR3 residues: CASSSRQGAGNIQYF. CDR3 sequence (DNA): TGTGCCAGCAGTTCCAGACAGGGGGCGGGAAACATTCAGTACTTC.

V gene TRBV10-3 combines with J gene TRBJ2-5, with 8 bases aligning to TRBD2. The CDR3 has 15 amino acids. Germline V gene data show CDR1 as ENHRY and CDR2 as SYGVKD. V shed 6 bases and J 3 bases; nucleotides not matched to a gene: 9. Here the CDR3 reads CAISKESAGEETQYF. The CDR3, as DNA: TGTGCCATCAGCAAAGAATCAGCGGGGGAAGAGACCCAGTACTTC.

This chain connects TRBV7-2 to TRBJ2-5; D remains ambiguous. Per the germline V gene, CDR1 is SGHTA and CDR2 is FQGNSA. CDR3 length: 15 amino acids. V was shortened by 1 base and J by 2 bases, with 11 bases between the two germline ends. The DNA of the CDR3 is TGTGCCAGCAGCTTAGGTCTCCCTAGTCAAGAGACCCAGTACTTC. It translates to CASSLGLPSQETQYF.

CDR3 region: CASSILAVNTGELFF. The DNA of the CDR3 is TGTGCCAGCAGTATACTAGCGGTGAACACCGGGGAGCTGTTTTTT. J is TRBJ2-2 and V is TRBV6-2 or TRBV6-3; 8 bases are shared with TRBD2. CDR1 and CDR2 from the germline V gene are MNHEY and SVGEGT. Trimming took 5 bases from V and 1 from J; bases not matched to a gene: 3. The CDR3 has 15 amino acids.

Here the CDR3 DNA reads TGTGCCAGCAGTGACGTAGCGGGGGGGCCAGATACGCAGTATTTT. Amino acid sequence: CASSDVAGGPDTQYF. V usage is TRBV6-4 and J usage is TRBJ2-3; 11 positions match TRBD2. The CDR3 extends over 15 amino acids. With V trimmed by 2 bases and J by 4 bases, 2 bases remained unmatched. Germline loops: CDR1 MRHNA, CDR2 SNTAGT.

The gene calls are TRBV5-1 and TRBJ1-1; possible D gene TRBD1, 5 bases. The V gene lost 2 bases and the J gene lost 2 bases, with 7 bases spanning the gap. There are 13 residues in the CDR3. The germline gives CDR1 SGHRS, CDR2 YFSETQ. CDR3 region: CASSLDSNTEAFF. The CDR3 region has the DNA TGCGCCAGCAGCTTAGACAGCAACACTGAAGCTTTCTTT.

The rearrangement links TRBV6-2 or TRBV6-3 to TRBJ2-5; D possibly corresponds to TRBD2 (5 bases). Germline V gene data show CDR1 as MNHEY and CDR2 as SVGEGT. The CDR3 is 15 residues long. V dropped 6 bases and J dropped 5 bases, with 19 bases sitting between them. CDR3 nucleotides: TGTGCCAGCAGCCGAGACTACGCCCGGTCGGAGACCCAGTACTTC. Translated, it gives CASSRDYARSETQYF.

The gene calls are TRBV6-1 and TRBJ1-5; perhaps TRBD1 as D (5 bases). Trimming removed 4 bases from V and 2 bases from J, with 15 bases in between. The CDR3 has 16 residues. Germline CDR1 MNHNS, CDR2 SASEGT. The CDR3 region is CASSVGRGRGNQPQHF. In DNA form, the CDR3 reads TGTGCCAGCAGTGTAGGGAGGGGAAGGGGCAATCAGCCCCAGCATTTT.

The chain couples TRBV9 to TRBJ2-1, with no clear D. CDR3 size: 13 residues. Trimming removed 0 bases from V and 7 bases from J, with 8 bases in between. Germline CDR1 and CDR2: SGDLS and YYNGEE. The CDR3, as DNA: TGTGCCAGCAGCGTAGGGCAGGAAAATGAGCAGTTCTTC. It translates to CASSVGQENEQFF.

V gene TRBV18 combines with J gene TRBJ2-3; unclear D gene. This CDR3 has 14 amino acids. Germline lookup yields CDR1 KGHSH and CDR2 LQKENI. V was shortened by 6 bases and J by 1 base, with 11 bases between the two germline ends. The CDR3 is CASSPSSGTDTQYF. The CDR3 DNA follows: TGTGCCAGCTCCCCAAGCTCGGGCACAGATACGCAGTATTTT.

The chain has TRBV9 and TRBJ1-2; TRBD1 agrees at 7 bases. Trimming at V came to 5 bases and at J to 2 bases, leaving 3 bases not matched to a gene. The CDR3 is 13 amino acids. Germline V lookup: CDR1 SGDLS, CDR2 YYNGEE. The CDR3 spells CASRPTGNYGYTF. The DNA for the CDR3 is TGTGCCAGCAGGCCGACAGGGAACTATGGCTACACCTTC.

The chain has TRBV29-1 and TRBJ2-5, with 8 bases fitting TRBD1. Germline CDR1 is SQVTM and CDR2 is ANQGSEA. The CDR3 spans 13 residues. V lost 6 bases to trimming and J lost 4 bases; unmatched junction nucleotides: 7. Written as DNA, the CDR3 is TGCAGCGTCAGCAGGGGGCCGGGAGAGACCCAGTACTTC. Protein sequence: CSVSRGPGETQYF.

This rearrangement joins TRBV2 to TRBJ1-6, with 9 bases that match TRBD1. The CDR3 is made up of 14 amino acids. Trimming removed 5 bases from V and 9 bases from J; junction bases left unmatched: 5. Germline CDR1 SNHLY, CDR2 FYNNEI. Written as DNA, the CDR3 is TGTGCCAGCAGTCAACAGGGGGCAGGTTCACCCCTCCACTTT. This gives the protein CASSQQGAGSPLHF.

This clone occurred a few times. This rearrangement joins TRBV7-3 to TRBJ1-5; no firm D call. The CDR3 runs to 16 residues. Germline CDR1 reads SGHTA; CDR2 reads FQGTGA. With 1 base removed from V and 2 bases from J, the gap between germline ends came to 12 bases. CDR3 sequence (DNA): TGTGCCAGCAGCTTAATGGCGGGAATCGGCAATCAGCCCCAGCATTTT. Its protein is CASSLMAGIGNQPQHF.

The CDR3 DNA is TGTGCCAGCAGAGCCGGGACAGGGGAATTGCTCACCGGGGAGCTGTTTTTT. Amino acids: CASRAGTGELLTGELFF. The J gene is TRBJ2-2, the V gene TRBV14; 10 positions agree with TRBD1. The CDR3 has 17 amino acids. The V and J ends lost 6 bases and 4 bases, in that order; junction bases with no gene match: 11. The V gene's germline CDR1 is SGHDN and CDR2 FVKESK.

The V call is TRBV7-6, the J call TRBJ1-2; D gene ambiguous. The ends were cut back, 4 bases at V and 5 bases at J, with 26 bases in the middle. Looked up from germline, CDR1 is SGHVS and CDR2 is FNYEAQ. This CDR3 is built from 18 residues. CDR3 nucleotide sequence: TGTGCCAGCAGCTCCCGCGGCGTAGAAGAGGGCGCCCCTTATGGCTACACCTTC. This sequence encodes CASSSRGVEEGAPYGYTF.

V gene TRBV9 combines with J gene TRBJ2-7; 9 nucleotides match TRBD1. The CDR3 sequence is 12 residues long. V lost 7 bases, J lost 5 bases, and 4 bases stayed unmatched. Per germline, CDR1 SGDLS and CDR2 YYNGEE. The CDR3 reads CASGQGSDEQYF. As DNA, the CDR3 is TGTGCCAGCGGACAGGGGAGTGACGAGCAGTACTTC.